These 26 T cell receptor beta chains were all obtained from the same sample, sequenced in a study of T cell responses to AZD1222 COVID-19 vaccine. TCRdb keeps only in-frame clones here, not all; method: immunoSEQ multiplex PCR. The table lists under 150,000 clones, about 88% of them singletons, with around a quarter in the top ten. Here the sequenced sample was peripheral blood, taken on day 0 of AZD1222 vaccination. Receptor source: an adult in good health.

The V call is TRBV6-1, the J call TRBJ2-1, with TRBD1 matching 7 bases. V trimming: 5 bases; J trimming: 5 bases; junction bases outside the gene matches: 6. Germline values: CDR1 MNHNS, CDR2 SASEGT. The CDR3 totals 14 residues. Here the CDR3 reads CASSSGGPNNEQFF. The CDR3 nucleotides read TGTGCCAGCAGTTCAGGGGGTCCAAACAATGAGCAGTTCTTC.

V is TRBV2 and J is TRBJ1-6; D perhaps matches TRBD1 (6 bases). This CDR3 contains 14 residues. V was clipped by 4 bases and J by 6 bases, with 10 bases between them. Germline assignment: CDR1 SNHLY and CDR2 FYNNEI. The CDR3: CASSAGARNSPLHF. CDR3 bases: TGTGCCAGCAGTGCGGGGGCCCGTAATTCACCCCTCCACTTT.

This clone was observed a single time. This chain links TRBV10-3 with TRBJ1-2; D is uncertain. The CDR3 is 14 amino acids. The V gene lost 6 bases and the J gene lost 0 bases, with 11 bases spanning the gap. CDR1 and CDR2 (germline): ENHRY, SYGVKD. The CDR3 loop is CAISSALANYGYTF. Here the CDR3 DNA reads TGTGCCATCAGCTCAGCCCTAGCTAACTATGGCTACACCTTC.

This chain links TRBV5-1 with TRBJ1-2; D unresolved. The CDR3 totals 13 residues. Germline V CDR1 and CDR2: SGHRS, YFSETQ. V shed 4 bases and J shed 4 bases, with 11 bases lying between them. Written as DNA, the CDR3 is TGCGCCAGCAGCCTTGGGTACTTCTATGGCTACACCTTC. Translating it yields CASSLGYFYGYTF.

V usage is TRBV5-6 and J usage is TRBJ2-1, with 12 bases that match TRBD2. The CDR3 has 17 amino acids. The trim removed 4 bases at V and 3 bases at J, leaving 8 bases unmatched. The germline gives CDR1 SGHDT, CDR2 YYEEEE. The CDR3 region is CASSPPGTSGYYNEQFF. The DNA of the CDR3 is TGTGCCAGCAGCCCCCCGGGGACTAGCGGGTACTACAATGAGCAGTTCTTC.

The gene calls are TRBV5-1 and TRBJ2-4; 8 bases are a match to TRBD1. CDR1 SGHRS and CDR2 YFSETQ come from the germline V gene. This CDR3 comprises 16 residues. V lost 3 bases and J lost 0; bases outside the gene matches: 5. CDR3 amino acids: CASSSGQVSAKNIQYF. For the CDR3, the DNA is TGCGCCAGCAGCTCGGGACAGGTCTCAGCCAAAAACATTCAGTACTTC.

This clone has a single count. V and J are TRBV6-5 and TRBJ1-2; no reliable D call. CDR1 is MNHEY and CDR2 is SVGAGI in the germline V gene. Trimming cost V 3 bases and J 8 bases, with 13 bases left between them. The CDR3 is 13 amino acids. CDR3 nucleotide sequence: TGTGCCAGCAGTTATAGGACCGCGGAGGGCTACACCTTC. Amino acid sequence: CASSYRTAEGYTF.

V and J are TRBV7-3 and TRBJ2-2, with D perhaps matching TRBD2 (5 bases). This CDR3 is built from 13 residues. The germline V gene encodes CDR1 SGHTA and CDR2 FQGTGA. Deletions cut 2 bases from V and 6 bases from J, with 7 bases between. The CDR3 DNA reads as TGTGCCAGCAGCTTATCGGGGTCCGGGGAGCTGTTTTTT. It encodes CASSLSGSGELFF.

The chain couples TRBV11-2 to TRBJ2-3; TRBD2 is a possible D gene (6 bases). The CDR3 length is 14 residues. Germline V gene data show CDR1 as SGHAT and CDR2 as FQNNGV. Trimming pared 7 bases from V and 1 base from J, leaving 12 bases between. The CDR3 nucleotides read TGTGCCAGCACCAGGGAGGCGGGCACAGATACGCAGTATTTT. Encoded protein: CASTREAGTDTQYF.

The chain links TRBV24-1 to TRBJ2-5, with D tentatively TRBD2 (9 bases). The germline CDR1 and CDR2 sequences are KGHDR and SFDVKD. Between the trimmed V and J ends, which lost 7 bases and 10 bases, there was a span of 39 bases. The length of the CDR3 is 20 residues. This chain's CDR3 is CATRPFFGQGLARFRVIQYF. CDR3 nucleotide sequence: TGTGCCACCAGACCATTTTTTGGACAGGGACTAGCACGGTTTCGGGTGATCCAGTACTTC.

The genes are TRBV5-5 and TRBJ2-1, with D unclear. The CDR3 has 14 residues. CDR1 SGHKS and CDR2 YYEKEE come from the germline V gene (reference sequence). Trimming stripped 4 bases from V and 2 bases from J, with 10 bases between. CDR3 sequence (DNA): TGTGCCAGCAGCCAGGATGGCCCCTACAATGAGCAGTTCTTC. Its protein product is CASSQDGPYNEQFF.

CDR3 region: CAWSEATDTQYF. The CDR3 nucleotides read TGTGCCTGGAGTGAGGCCACAGATACGCAGTATTTT. V is TRBV30 and J is TRBJ2-3, with D unclear. Germline V gives CDR1 GTSNPN, CDR2 SVGIG (reference sequence). This CDR3 contains 12 residues. The V and J ends lost 1 base and 2 bases respectively, with 4 bases between them.

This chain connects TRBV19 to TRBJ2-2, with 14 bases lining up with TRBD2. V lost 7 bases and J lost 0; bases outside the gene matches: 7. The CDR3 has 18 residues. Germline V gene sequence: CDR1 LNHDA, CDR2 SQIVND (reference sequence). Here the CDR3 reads CASTPGLAGGSNTGELFF. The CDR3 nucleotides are TGTGCCAGTACCCCCGGACTAGCGGGAGGCTCGAACACCGGGGAGCTGTTTTTT.

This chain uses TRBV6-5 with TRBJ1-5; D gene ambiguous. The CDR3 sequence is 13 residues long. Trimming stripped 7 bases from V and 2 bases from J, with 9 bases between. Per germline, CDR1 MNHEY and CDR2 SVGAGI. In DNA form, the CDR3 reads TGTGCCAGCAACAACGGGCGCAATCAGCCCCAGCATTTT. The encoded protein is CASNNGRNQPQHF.

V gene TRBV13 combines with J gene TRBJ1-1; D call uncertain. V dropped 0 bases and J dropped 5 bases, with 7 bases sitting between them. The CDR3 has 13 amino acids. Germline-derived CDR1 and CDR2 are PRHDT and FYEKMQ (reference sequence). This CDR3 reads CASSLGRMTEAFF. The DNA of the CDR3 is TGTGCCAGCAGCTTAGGCCGGATGACTGAAGCTTTCTTT.

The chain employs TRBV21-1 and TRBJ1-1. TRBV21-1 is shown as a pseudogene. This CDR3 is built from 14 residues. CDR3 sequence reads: CASSKDPHNTEAFF. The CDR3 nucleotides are TGTGCCAGCAGCAAGGACCCCCATAACACTGAAGCTTTCTTT.

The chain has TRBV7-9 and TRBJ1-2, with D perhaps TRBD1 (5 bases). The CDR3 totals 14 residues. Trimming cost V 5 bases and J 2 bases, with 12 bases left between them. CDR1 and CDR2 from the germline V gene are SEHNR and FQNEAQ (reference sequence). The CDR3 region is CASSPAGGNYGYTF. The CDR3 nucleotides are TGTGCCAGCAGCCCCGCCGGGGGAAACTATGGCTACACCTTC. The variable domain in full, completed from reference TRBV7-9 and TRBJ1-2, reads DTGVSQNPRHKITKRGQNVTFRCDPISEHNRLYWYRQTLGQGPEFLTYFQNEAQLEKSRLLSDRFSAERPKGSFSTLEIQRTEQGDSAMYLCASSPAGGNYGYTFGSGTRLTVV.

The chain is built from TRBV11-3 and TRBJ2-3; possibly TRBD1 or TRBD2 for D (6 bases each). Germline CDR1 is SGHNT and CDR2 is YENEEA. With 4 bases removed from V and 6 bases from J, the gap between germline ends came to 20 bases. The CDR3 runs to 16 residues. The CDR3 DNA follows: TGTGCCAGCAGCTCGCCCTCCGGGGGCCGAATGGATACGCAGTATTTT. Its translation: CASSSPSGGRMDTQYF.

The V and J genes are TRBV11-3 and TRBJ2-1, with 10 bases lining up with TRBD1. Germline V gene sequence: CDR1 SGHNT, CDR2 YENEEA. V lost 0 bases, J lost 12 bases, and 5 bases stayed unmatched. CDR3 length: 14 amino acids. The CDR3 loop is CASSLEGQGTAQFF. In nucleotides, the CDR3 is TGTGCCAGCAGCTTAGAGGGACAGGGGACTGCGCAGTTCTTC. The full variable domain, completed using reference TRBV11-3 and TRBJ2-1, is EAGVVQSPRYKIIEKKQPVAFWCNPISGHNTLYWYLQNLGQGPELLIRYENEEAVDDSQLPKDRFSAERLKGVDSTLKIQPAELGDSAVYLCASSLEGQGTAQFFGPGTRLTVL.

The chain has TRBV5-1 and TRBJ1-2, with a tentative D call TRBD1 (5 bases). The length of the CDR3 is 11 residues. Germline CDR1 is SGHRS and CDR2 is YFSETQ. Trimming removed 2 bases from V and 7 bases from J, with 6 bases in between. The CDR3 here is CASSFGTGYTF. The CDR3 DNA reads TGCGCCAGCAGCTTTGGGACTGGCTACACCTTC.

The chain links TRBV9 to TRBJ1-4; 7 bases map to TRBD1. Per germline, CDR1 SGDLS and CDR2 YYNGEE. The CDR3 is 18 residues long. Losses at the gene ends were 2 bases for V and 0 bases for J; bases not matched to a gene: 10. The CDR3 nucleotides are TGTGCCAGCAGCGTCCACCGGGACAGAGCTACAACTAATGAAAAACTGTTTTTT. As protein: CASSVHRDRATTNEKLFF. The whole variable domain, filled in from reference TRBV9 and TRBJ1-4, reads DSGVTQTPKHLITATGQRVTLRCSPRSGDLSVYWYQQSLDQGLQFLIQYYNGEERAKGNILERFSAQQFPDLHSELNLSSLELGDSALYFCASSVHRDRATTNEKLFFGSGTQLSVL.

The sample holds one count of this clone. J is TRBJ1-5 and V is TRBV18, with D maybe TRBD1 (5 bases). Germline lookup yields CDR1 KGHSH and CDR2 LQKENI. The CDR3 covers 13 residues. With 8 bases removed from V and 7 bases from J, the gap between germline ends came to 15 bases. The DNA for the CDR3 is TGTGCCAGCACCCTTGGGGGGGGACAGCCCCAGCATTTT. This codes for CASTLGGGQPQHF.

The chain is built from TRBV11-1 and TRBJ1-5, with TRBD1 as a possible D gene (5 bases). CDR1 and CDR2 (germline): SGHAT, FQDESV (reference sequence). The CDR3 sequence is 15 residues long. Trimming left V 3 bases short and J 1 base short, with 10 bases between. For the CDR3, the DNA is TGTGCCAGCAGCTTGGACGGGGGAAGCAATCAGCCCCAGCATTTT. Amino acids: CASSLDGGSNQPQHF.

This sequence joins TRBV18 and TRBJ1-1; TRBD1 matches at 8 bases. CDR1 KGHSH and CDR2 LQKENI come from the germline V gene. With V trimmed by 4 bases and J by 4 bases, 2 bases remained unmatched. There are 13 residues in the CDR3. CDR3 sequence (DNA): TGTGCCAGCTCACGTCAGGGGGCCACTGAAGCTTTCTTT. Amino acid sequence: CASSRQGATEAFF.

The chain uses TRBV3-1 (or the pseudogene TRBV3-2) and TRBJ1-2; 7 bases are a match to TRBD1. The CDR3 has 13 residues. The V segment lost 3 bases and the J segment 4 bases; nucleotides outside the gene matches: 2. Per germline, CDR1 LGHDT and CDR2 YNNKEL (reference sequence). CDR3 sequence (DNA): TGTGCCAGCAGCCAGGGACAGCCCTATGGCTACACCTTC. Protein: CASSQGQPYGYTF.

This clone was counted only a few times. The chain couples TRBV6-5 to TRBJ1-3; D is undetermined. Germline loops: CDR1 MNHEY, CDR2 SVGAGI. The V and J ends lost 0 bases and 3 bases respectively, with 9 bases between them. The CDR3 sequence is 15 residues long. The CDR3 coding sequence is TGTGCCAGCAGTTACTCTACGACACATGGAAACACCATATATTTT. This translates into CASSYSTTHGNTIYF.